The 6 T cell receptor beta chains below were found in one sample sequenced in a study of T cell responses to AZD1222 COVID-19 vaccine. The protocol was immunoSEQ multiplex PCR, while the TCRdb copy is restricted to in-frame clones and leaves out a portion. The sample shows 100,000 or so clones, 80% to 95% of them seen only once. Material: peripheral blood, obtained on day 0 of AZD1222 vaccination. These TCRs come from an adult in good health.

The chain combines TRBV5-4 with TRBJ2-5; no definite D call. The germline gives CDR1 SGHNT, CDR2 YYREEE (reference sequence). This CDR3 region has 15 residues. V lost 4 bases and J lost 4, with 17 bases in between. The CDR3 region is CASSAPSRSSETQYF. As DNA, the CDR3 is TGTGCCAGCAGCGCTCCCTCTAGATCTTCAGAGACCCAGTACTTC.

The sample holds one count of this clone. The V and J genes are TRBV7-2 and TRBJ2-3; D is perhaps TRBD1 (5 bases). Germline CDR1 SGHTA, CDR2 FQGNSA. Trimming stripped 5 bases from V and 0 bases from J, with 12 bases between. The CDR3 has 15 amino acids. The CDR3 region is CASSHNRISTDTQYF. The CDR3 DNA follows: TGTGCCAGCAGCCACAACAGGATTAGCACAGATACGCAGTATTTT.

The chain employs TRBV27 and TRBJ1-5; unclear D gene. V lost 6 bases, J lost 3 bases, and 6 bases lay in between. The CDR3 length is 12 residues. CDR1 MNHEY and CDR2 SMNVEV come from the germline V gene (reference sequence). CDR3 DNA: TGTGCCAGCAGCCCTCACAATCAGCCCCAGCATTTT. Translating it yields CASSPHNQPQHF.

The chain has TRBV2 and TRBJ1-4; TRBD1 is a possible D gene (5 bases). Per the germline V gene, CDR1 is SNHLY and CDR2 is FYNNEI. The CDR3 length is 19 residues. The V end was cut by 7 bases, the J end by 4 bases, with 28 bases between. The CDR3 reads CASTRVGVQASGINEKLFF. Here the CDR3 DNA reads TGTGCCAGCACCCGGGTTGGAGTACAGGCCTCAGGGATTAATGAAAAACTGTTTTTT.

The chain recombines TRBV14 with TRBJ2-1; TRBD1 or TRBD2 may be the D gene (5 bases each). Looked up from germline, CDR1 is SGHDN and CDR2 is FVKESK. Trimming cost V 3 bases and J 10 bases, with 22 bases left between them. The CDR3 spans 16 residues. CDR3 residues: CASSQDIPSVGDEQFF. CDR3 in DNA: TGTGCCAGCAGCCAGGACATCCCTTCGGTAGGGGACGAGCAGTTCTTC. The full variable domain, in which reference TRBV14 and TRBJ2-1 provide the parts outside the CDR3, is EAGVTQFPSHSVIEKGQTVTLRCDPISGHDNLYWYRRVMGKEIKFLLHFVKESKQDESGMPNNRFLAERTGGTYSTLKVQPAELEDSGVYFCASSQDIPSVGDEQFFGPGTRLTVL.

A remark on this clone: Mismatch with germline at one junction end may stem from a read error. The rearrangement uses TRBV6-6 and TRBJ1-6; D uncertain. CDR3 length equals 16 residues. Per the germline V gene, CDR1 is MNHNY and CDR2 is SVGAGI (reference sequence). The CDR3 sequence is CASSYGLGSNNSSLHF. CDR3 sequence (DNA): TGTGCCAGCAGTTACGGACTCGGGTCCAATAATTCATCCCTCCACTTT.